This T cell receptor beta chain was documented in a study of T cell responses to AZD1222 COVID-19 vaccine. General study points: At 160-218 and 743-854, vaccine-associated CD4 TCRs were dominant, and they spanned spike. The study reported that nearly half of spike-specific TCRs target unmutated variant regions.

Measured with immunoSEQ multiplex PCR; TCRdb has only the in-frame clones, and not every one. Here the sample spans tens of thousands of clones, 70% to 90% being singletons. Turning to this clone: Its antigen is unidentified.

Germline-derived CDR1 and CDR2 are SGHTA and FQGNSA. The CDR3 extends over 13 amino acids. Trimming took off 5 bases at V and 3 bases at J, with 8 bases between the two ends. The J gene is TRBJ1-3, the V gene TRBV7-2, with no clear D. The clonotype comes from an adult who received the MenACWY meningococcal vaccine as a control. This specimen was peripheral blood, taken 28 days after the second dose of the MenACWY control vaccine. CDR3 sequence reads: CASSLSHGNTIYF. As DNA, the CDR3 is TGTGCCAGCAGCCTATCGCATGGAAACACCATATATTTT. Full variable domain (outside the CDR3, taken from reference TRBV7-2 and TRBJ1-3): GAGVSQSPSNKVTEKGKDVELRCDPISGHTALYWYRQSLGQGLEFLIYFQGNSAPDKSGLPSDRFSAERTGGSVSTLTIQRTQQEDSAVYLCASSLSHGNTIYFGEGSWLTVV.